This T cell receptor (beta chain) was recorded in a study of T cells in tuberculosis. The wider study: Sequenced TCRs come from CD1B-GMM tetramer-binding T cells.

Sorting used thawed, overnight-rested PBMC stained with anti-CD3, a viability dye and GMM-loaded CD1B tetramer. The CD1B tetramers carried C32 glucose monomycolate purified from Rhodococcus equi. Before cryopreservation, the sorted PBMC lost their CD14-expressing monocytes. Approximately 94,000 tetramer-negative cells were sorted from each donor. V was clipped by 5 bases and J by 0 bases, with 13 bases between them. Germline CDR1 and CDR2: SEHNR and FQNEAQ (reference sequence). The CDR3 runs to 15 residues. Whole-study results and caveats: Low-affinity CD1B-GMM tetramer-binding T cells may have been missed.

The method was immunoSEQ multiplex PCR; TCRdb's version includes in-frame clones alone and lacks a portion of them. Of 55,000 to 60,000 clones listed, nearly 90% are singletons. The sequence derives from an adult woman with latent tuberculosis. The chain carries TRBV7-9 and TRBJ2-5; maybe TRBD1 (5 bases). The sequencing input was CD1b-GMM tetramer-negative cells sorted from PBMCs. In nucleotides, the CDR3 is TGTGCCAGCAGCCCGCGACAGTACGACCAAGAGACCCAGTACTTC. Translation gives CASSPRQYDQETQYF.